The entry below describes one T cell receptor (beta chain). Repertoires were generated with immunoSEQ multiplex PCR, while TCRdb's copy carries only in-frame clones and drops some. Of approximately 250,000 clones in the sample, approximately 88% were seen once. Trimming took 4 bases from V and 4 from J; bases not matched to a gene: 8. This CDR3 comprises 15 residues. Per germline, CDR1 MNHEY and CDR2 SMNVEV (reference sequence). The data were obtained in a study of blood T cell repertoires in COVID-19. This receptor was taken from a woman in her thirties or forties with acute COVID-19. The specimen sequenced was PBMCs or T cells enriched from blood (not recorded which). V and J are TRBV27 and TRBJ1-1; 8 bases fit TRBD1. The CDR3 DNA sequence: TGTGCCAGCAGTTCTATACAGGGGGTAACCACTGAAGCTTTCTTT. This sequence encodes CASSSIQGVTTEAFF.